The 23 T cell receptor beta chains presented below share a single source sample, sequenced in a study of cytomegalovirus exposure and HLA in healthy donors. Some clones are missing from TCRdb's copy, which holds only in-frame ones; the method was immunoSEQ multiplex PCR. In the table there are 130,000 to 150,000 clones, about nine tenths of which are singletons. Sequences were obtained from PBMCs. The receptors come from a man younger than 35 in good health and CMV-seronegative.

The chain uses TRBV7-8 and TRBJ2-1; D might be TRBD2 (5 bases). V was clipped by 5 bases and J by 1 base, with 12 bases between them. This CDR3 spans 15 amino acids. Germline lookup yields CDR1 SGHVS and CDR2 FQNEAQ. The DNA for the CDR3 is TGTGCCAGCAGCCCATCGGGGAGTTCCTACAATGAGCAGTTCTTC. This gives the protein CASSPSGSSYNEQFF.

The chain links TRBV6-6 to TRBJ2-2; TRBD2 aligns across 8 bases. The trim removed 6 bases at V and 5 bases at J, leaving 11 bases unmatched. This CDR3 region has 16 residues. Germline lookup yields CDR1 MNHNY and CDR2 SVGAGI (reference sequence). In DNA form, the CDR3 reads TGTGCCAGCAGACCGTCGGGGGGGCGGAAGACCGGGGAGCTGTTTTTT. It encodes CASRPSGGRKTGELFF.

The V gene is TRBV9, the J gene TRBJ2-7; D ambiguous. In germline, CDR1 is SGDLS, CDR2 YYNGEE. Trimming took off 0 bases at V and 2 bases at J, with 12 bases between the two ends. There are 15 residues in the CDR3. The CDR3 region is CASSVGSAMPYEQYF. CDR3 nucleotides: TGTGCCAGCAGCGTAGGGTCAGCGATGCCCTACGAGCAGTACTTC.

The DNA for the CDR3 is TGTGCCAGCAGCACCAAGTGGGGGGGCACTGAAGCTTTCTTT. It codes for CASSTKWGGTEAFF. The rearrangement uses TRBV9 and TRBJ1-1, with D possibly TRBD1 on 5 matching bases. V lost 4 bases, J lost 4 bases, and 14 bases lay in between. The CDR3 runs to 14 residues. Germline loops: CDR1 SGDLS, CDR2 YYNGEE.

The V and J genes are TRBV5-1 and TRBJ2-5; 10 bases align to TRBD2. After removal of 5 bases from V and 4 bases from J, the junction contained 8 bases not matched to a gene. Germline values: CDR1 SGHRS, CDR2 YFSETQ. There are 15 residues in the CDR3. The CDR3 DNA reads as TGCGCCAGCAGTTCCACAGCGGGGGGGGGAGAGACCCAGTACTTC. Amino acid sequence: CASSSTAGGGETQYF.

CDR3 sequence: CASSFEGRRNTEAFF. CDR3 DNA sequence: TGTGCCAGCAGTTTTGAGGGGAGGCGTAACACTGAAGCTTTCTTT. The V gene is TRBV27, the J gene TRBJ1-1, with D possibly TRBD1 on 5 matching bases. The V gene lost 3 bases and the J gene lost 2 bases, with 13 bases spanning the gap. The CDR3 has 15 residues. Germline assignment: CDR1 MNHEY and CDR2 SMNVEV (reference sequence).

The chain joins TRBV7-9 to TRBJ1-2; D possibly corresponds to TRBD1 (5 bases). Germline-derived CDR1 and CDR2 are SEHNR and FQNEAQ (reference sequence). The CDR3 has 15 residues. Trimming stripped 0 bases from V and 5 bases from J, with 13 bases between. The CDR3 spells CASSLARSGTYGYTF. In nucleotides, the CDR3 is TGTGCCAGCAGCTTAGCGCGCTCGGGGACTTATGGCTACACCTTC.

DNA for the CDR3: TGTGCCAGCAGCTTGTATACAGTGTACGAGCAGTACGTC. It is translated as CASSLYTVYEQYV. This chain connects TRBV5-6 to TRBJ2-7; D not resolved. Germline V gene lookup returns CDR1 SGHDT and CDR2 YYEEEE. The CDR3 consists of 13 residues. V was clipped by 1 base and J by 4 bases, with 9 bases between them.

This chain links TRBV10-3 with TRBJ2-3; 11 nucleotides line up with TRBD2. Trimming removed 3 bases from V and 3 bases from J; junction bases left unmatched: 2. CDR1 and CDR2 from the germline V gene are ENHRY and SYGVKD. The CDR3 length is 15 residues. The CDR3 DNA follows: TGTGCCATCAGTGAACTAGCGGGGGTGACAGATACGCAGTATTTT. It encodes CAISELAGVTDTQYF.

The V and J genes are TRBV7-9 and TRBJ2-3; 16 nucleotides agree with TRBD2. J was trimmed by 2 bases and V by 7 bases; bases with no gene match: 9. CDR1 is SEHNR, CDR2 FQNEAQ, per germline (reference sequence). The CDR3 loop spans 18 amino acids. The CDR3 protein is CASTLGTSGGAFTDTQYF. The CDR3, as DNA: TGTGCCAGCACCCTGGGGACTAGCGGGGGGGCTTTCACAGATACGCAGTATTTT.

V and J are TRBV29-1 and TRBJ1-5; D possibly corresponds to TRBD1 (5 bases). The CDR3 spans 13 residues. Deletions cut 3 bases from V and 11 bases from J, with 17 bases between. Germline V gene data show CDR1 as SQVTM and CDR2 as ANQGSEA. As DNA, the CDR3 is TGCAGCGTTGAGGACACACTCCGGGGGGCCCAGCATTTT. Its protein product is CSVEDTLRGAQHF.

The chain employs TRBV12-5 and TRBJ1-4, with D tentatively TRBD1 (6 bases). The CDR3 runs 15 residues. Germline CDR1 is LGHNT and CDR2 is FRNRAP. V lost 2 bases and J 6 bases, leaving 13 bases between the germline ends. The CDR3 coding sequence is TGTGCTAGTGGTTTGCGCGGGGGGCGTGATGAAAAACTGTTTTTT. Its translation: CASGLRGGRDEKLFF.

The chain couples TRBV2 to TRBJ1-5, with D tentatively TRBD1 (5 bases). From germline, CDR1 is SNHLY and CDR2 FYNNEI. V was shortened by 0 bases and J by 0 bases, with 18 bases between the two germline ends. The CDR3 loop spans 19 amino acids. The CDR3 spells CASSEALGQGRYSNQPQHF. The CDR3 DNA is TGTGCCAGCAGTGAAGCGCTTGGGCAGGGCCGATATAGCAATCAGCCCCAGCATTTT. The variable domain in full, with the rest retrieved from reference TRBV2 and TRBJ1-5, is EPEVTQTPSHQVTQMGQEVILRCVPISNHLYFYWYRQILGQKVEFLVSFYNNEISEKSEIFDDQFSVERPDGSNFTLKIRSTKLEDSAMYFCASSEALGQGRYSNQPQHFGDGTRLSIL.

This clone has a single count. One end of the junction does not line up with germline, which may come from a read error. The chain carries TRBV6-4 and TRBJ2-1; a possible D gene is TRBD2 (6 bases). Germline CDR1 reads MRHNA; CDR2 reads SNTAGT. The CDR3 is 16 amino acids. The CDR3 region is CASSVNGRNSHNEQFF. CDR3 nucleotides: TGTGCCAGCAGTGTAAACGGGAGAAACTCCCACAATGAGCAGTTCTTC.

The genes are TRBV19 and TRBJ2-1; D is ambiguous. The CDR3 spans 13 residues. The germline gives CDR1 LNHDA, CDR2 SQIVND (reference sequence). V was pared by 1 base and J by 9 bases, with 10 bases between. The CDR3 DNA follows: TGTGCCAGTAGTATAGGAGGTGCTGGTGAGCAGTTCTTC. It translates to CASSIGGAGEQFF.

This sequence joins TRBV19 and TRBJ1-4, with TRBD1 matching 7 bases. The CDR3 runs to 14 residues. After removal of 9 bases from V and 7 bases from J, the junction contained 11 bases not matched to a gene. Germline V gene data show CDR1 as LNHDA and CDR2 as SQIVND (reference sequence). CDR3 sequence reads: CASCNRGGSEKLFF. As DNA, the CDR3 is TGTGCCAGCTGTAACAGGGGAGGCAGTGAAAAACTGTTTTTT.

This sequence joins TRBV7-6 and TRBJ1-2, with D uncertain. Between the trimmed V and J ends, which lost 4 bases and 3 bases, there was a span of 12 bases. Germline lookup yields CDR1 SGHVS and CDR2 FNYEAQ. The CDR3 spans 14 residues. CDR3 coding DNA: TGTGCCAGCAGCTCAACGGGGTTGGACTATGGCTACACCTTC. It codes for CASSSTGLDYGYTF.

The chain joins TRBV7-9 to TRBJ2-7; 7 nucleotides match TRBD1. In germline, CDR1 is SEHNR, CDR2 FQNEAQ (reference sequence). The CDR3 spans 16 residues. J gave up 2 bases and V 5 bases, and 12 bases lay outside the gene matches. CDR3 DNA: TGTGCCAGCAGCGGGGGACAGTCCAAAACCCCCTACGAGCAGTACTTC. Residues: CASSGGQSKTPYEQYF.

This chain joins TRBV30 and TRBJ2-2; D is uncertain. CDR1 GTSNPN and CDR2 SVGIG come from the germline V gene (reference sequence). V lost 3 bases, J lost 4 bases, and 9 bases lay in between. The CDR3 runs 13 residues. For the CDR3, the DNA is TGTGCCTGGAGAAGGCGGAGCACCGGGGAGCTGTTTTTT. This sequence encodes CAWRRRSTGELFF.

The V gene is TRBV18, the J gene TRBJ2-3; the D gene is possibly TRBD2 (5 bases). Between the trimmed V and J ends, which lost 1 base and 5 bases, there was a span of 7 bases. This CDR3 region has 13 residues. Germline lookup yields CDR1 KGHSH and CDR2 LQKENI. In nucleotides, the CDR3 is TGTGCCAGCTCACCACACGAGGGAGATACGCAGTATTTT. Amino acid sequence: CASSPHEGDTQYF.

The CDR3 is CACRDTNYGYTF. CDR3 nucleotides: TGTGCCTGCCGCGATACTAACTATGGCTACACCTTC. This chain links TRBV30 with TRBJ1-2; D gene uncertain. Trimming cost V 6 bases and J 0 bases, with 8 bases left between them. Germline lookup yields CDR1 GTSNPN and CDR2 SVGIG (reference sequence). The CDR3 contains 12 residues.

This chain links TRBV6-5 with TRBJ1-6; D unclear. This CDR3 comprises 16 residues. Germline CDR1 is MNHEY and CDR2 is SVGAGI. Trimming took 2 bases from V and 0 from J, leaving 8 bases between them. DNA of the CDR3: TGTGCCAGCAGTTACATAGGGAGCTCCTATAATTCACCCCTCCACTTT. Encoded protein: CASSYIGSSYNSPLHF.

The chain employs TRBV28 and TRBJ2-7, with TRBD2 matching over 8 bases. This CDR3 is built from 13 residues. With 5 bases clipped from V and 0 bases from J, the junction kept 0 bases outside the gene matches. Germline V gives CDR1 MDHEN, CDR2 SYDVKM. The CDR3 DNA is TGTGCCAGCAGTAGCGGGAGCTCCTACGAGCAGTACGTC. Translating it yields CASSSGSSYEQYV.